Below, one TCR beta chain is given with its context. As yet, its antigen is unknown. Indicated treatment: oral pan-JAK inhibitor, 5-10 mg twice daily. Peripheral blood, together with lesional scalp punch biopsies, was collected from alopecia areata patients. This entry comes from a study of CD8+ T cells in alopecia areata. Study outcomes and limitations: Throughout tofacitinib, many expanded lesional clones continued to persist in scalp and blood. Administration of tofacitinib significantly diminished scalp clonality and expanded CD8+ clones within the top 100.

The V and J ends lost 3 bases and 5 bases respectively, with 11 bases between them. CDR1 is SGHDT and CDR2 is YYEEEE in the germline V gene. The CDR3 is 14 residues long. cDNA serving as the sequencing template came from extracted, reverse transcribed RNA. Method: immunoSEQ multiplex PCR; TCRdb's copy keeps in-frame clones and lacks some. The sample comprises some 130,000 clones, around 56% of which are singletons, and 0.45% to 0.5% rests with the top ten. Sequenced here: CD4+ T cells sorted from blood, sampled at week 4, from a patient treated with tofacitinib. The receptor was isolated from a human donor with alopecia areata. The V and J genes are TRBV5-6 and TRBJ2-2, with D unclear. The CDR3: CASSSPGRTGELFF. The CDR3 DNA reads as TGTGCCAGCAGCTCCCCCGGAAGGACCGGGGAGCTGTTTTTT.